The 27 T cell receptor beta chains below come from one sample, sequenced in a study of tumor and adjacent non-tumor tissue in lung cancer. A modified ARM-PCR protocol with three rounds of nested PCR amplified TCRbeta. TCRdb independently ran MiXCR on the multiplex PCR reads; one entry per CDR3 protein. The sample lists approximately 100,000 distinct CDR3 sequences, over 55% occurring once. The template was RNA from unsorted bulk tissue. This non-tumor lung sample came from over 3 cm beyond the tumor edge. The sequencing sample was made of distant non-tumor lung tissue. The source of these receptors is a man between 60 and 70 years old with non-small cell lung cancer.

Regarding this clonotype: The junction does not match germline at one end; this may be a read error. This chain links TRBV7-9 with TRBJ2-7, with TRBD1 identical over 7 bases. This CDR3 has 18 residues. CDR1 is SEHNR and CDR2 is FQNEAQ in the germline V gene (reference sequence). This CDR3 is CASSQGGTDRLPFYERYF. CDR3 nucleotide sequence: TGTGCCAGCAGCCAAGGCGGCACGGACAGGTTACCATTTTATGAGCGGTACTTC.

Of note for this clonotype: A much more abundant neighbour one base away suggests this may be a read error. This CDR3 is missing its conserved last phenylalanine or tryptophan, likely due to a read error. J is TRBJ1-2 and V is TRBV28; 11 bases align to TRBD1. The germline V gene encodes CDR1 MDHEN and CDR2 SYDVKM. The CDR3 covers 13 residues. After removal of 6 bases from V and 8 bases from J, the junction contained 5 bases not matched to a gene. CDR3 coding DNA: TGTGCCAGCAGCATGGGACAGGGGGTCGGCTACACCATC. Its translation is CASSMGQGVGYTI.

This clonotype has just one count. A much more abundant neighbour one base away suggests this may be a read error. The rearrangement joins TRBV5-6 to TRBJ1-1, with D unclear. CDR1 and CDR2 (germline): SGHDT, YYEEEE. Trimming pared 4 bases from V and 1 base from J, leaving 11 bases between. CDR3 length equals 14 residues. The CDR3 reads CASSIGKRNTEAFF. DNA of the CDR3: TGTGCCAGCAGCATAGGAAAGAGGAACACTGAAGCTTTCTTT.

On this clonotype itself: One end of the junction is discordant with germline, which a read error may explain. V usage is TRBV10-2 and J usage is TRBJ1-6; TRBD1 might be the D (6 bases). Germline-derived CDR1 and CDR2 are WSHSY and SAAADI. There are 18 residues in the CDR3. CDR3 nucleotides: TGCGCCAGTAGTGAGTTGCGACAGGCGAGCTCCTATAATACACCCCTCCACTTT. This sequence encodes CASSELRQASSYNTPLHF.

Note on this clonotype: Since a much larger clone is just one base distant, this may be a read error. This chain joins TRBV5-1 and TRBJ1-1; D is unresolved. This CDR3 spans 13 amino acids. In germline, CDR1 is SGHRS, CDR2 YFSETQ. CDR3 amino acids: CTSSLQENTEAFF. Here the CDR3 DNA reads TGCACCAGCAGCTTGCAAGAGAACACTGAAGCTTTCTTT.

This clonotype was counted at least ten times. The chain recombines TRBV12-3 or TRBV12-4 with TRBJ1-2; no clear D. V was cut by 3 bases and J by 6 bases, with 8 bases left in between. This CDR3 is built from 12 residues. CDR3 nucleotide sequence: TGTGCCAGCAGTTTTAGTCGGGATGGCTACACCTTC. Translating gives CASSFSRDGYTF.

This clonotype was recorded at least ten times. The chain joins TRBV5-1 to TRBJ1-3; D is ambiguous. CDR1 is SGHRS and CDR2 is YFSETQ in the germline V gene. The CDR3 consists of 12 residues. Trimming cost V 4 bases and J 2 bases, with 4 bases left between them. As DNA, the CDR3 is TGCGCCAGCAGCCCACCTGGAAACACCATATATTTT. Its translation: CASSPPGNTIYF.

Details on this clonotype: Germline and junction disagree at one end, which may indicate a read error. The chain combines TRBV29-1 with TRBJ2-2, with TRBD1 identical over 8 bases. The CDR3 spans 18 residues. Germline assignment: CDR1 SQVTM and CDR2 ANQGSEA. The CDR3 protein is CSVEAGGQDFANAGELFF. CDR3 DNA: TGCAGCGTTGAAGCTGGGGGACAGGACTTCGCGAACGCCGGGGAGCTGTTTTTT.

The rearrangement links TRBV28 to TRBJ2-5; weak D call: TRBD1 (6 bases). Germline V gene data show CDR1 as MDHEN and CDR2 as SYDVKM. The CDR3 extends over 15 amino acids. V was clipped by 9 bases and J by 2 bases, with 19 bases between them. For the CDR3, the DNA is TGTGCCAGTAGTATAGAGGGGACACGGCAAGAGACCCAGTACTTC. It specifies CASSIEGTRQETQYF. The full variable domain, its missing parts supplied by reference TRBV28 and TRBJ2-5, is DVKVTQSSRYLVKRTGEKVFLECVQDMDHENMFWYRQDPGLGLRLIYFSYDVKMKEKGDIPEGYSVSREKKERFSLILESASTNQTSMYLCASSIEGTRQETQYFGPGTRLLVL.

This clonotype has a count of ten or more. The chain has TRBV4-3 and TRBJ1-4, with TRBD1 as a possible D gene (6 bases). Per germline, CDR1 LGHNA and CDR2 YSLEER. The CDR3 covers 13 residues. Trimming pared 0 bases from V and 7 bases from J, leaving 6 bases between. The CDR3 protein is CASSQDRGEKLFF. CDR3 DNA: TGCGCCAGCAGCCAAGACAGGGGTGAAAAACTGTTTTTT.

As regards this clonotype: This may arise from a read error, as a much more abundant clone is one base away. V and J are TRBV2 and TRBJ2-3; maybe TRBD1 (7 bases). The germline V gene has CDR1 SNHLY and CDR2 FYNNEI. This CDR3 comprises 15 residues. The CDR3 sequence: CASRGQSGGPDTRYF. CDR3 in DNA: TGTGCCAGCAGGGGACAGTCCGGAGGGCCAGATACGCGGTATTTT.

Comments on this clonotype: The junction departs from the called germline gene at one end, perhaps through a read error. The V gene is TRBV6-2 or TRBV6-3, the J gene TRBJ2-1, with D perhaps matching TRBD2 (5 bases). In germline, CDR1 is MNHEY, CDR2 SVGEGT. The CDR3 loop spans 15 amino acids. In nucleotides, the CDR3 is TGTGTCAGCAGTTACTCCTTCGACTACGTCAATGAGCAGGTCTTC. Encoded protein: CVSSYSFDYVNEQVF.

Details on this clonotype: One junction end does not reproduce the germline sequence, and a read error may be involved. CDR3 region: CANSYLDTHQETQYF. Here the CDR3 DNA reads TGTGCCAACAGTTACCTGGACACGCACCAAGAGACCCAGTACTTC. The chain has TRBV6-6 and TRBJ2-5; possibly TRBD1 for D (5 bases). CDR3 size: 15 residues. Germline CDR1 MNHNY, CDR2 SVGAGI (reference sequence).

This chain connects TRBV5-5 to TRBJ2-3; no reliable D call. V lost 7 bases, J lost 3 bases, and 15 bases lay in between. There are 14 residues in the CDR3. Germline V gene data show CDR1 as SGHKS and CDR2 as YYEKEE (reference sequence). The CDR3 reads CASGRSVPTDTQYF. The CDR3 DNA sequence: TGTGCCAGCGGTCGTTCGGTTCCTACAGATACGCAGTATTTT. The full variable domain, rest sourced from reference TRBV5-5 and TRBJ2-3, is DAGVTQSPTHLIKTRGQQVTLRCSPISGHKSVSWYQQVLGQGPQFIFQYYEKEERGRGNFPDRFSARQFPNYSSELNVNALLLGDSALYLCASGRSVPTDTQYFGPGTRLTVL.

Of note for this clonotype: A much larger clone differs from this one at a single base, so this may be a read error. The rearrangement uses TRBV20-1 and TRBJ1-5, with 7 bases matching TRBD1. V lost 2 bases and J lost 5; bases outside the gene matches: 6. The CDR3 covers 14 residues. The germline CDR1 and CDR2 sequences are DFQATT and SNEGSKA (reference sequence). The CDR3 here is CSARQGEGDQPQHF. CDR3 in DNA: TGCAGTGCTAGACAGGGGGAAGGCGATCAGCCCCAGCATTTT.

This rearrangement joins TRBV20-1 to TRBJ1-6, with TRBD1 matching over 10 bases. The junction had 10 bases not matched to a gene; V was cut back by 6 bases and J by 11 bases. The CDR3 is 14 residues long. The germline gives CDR1 DFQATT, CDR2 SNEGSKA (reference sequence). The CDR3 nucleotides are TGCAGTGCCATAGACAGGGGGCGTGAGCCACCCCTCCACTTT. Translating it yields CSAIDRGREPPLHF.

This clonotype was counted ten times or more. V and J are TRBV6-6 and TRBJ2-5, with 7 bases fitting TRBD1. Germline CDR1 MNHNY, CDR2 SVGAGI (reference sequence). The ends lost 6 bases at V and 1 base at J; junction bases unmatched: 5. The CDR3 is 14 residues long. The CDR3: CASRYGTAQETQYF. CDR3 sequence (DNA): TGTGCCAGCAGATATGGGACAGCCCAAGAGACCCAGTACTTC.

The J gene is TRBJ2-4, the V gene TRBV12-3 or TRBV12-4; D uncertain. CDR3 size: 15 residues. V was pared by 2 bases and J by 5 bases, with 13 bases between. The CDR3 coding sequence is TGTGCCAGCAGTTTACGCACGCGCCCAGAAAACATTCAGTACTTC. Its protein is CASSLRTRPENIQYF.

This clonotype was recorded a few times. The chain links TRBV6-6 to TRBJ1-1, with D uncertain. Germline CDR1 and CDR2: MNHNY and SVGAGI (reference sequence). V lost 7 bases and J 5 bases, leaving 11 bases between the germline ends. The length of the CDR3 is 12 residues. CDR3 in DNA: TGTGCCAGCACCACGTGGGGAACTGAAGCTTTCTTT. The encoded protein is CASTTWGTEAFF.

With regard to this clonotype: The junction shows a germline mismatch at one end, possibly a read error. The genes are TRBV6-1 and TRBJ2-3; either TRBD1 or TRBD2 may fit D (5 bases each). This CDR3 comprises 16 residues. Germline values: CDR1 MNHNS, CDR2 SASEGT. The CDR3 DNA follows: TGTGCCAACAGTGAGGGACCAGCAGTTAGCACAGATACGCAGTGTTTT. Its translation is CANSEGPAVSTDTQCF.

Comments on this clonotype: At one end the junction does not follow the germline gene, possibly because of a read error. The chain is built from TRBV6-6 and TRBJ1-3; 8 nucleotides match TRBD1. Germline assignment: CDR1 MNHNY and CDR2 SVGAGI (reference sequence). This CDR3 contains 15 residues. The CDR3, as DNA: TGTGCCAGCAGTTGGGGACGGGGGACAGGAAAAACCATATATTTT. Translating it yields CASSWGRGTGKTIYF.

A word on this clonotype: It may be a read error: a sequence one base away is much more abundant. The chain recombines TRBV13 with TRBJ2-6; D possibly uses TRBD1 or TRBD2 (5 bases each). The CDR3 covers 13 residues. CDR1 is PRHDT, CDR2 FYEKMQ, per germline (reference sequence). The CDR3 nucleotides read TGTGCCAGCAGCTTGAACGGGGCCAACGTCGTGACTTTC. Its translation is CASSLNGANVVTF. The full variable domain, completed using reference TRBV13 and TRBJ2-6, is AAGVIQSPRHLIKEKRETATLKCYPIPRHDTVYWYQQGPGQDPQFLISFYEKMQSDKGSIPDRFSAQQFSDYHSELNMSSLELGDSALYFCASSLNGANVVTFGAGSRLTVL.

Concerning this clonotype itself: As the CDR3 is not closed by the conserved phenylalanine or tryptophan, this likely results from a read error. The V gene is TRBV4-1, the J gene TRBJ2-2; D is perhaps TRBD2 (5 bases). CDR3 length equals 16 residues. Germline loops: CDR1 MGHRA, CDR2 YSYEKL. This CDR3 reads CSSSQGQGPAAGELFL. The CDR3 DNA is TGCTCTAGCAGCCAAGGGCAAGGACCCGCCGCCGGGGAGCTGTTTCTT.

The V call is TRBV5-4, the J call TRBJ2-5, with D maybe TRBD1 (6 bases). Germline values: CDR1 SGHNT, CDR2 YYREEE (reference sequence). This CDR3 has 15 residues. Trimming took 4 bases from V and 5 from J, leaving 18 bases between them. The CDR3 nucleotides are TGTGCCAGCAGCGCCCAGTCAGGGGTCGCGGAGACCCAGTACTTC. Translation gives CASSAQSGVAETQYF. The variable domain in full, with the rest retrieved from reference TRBV5-4 and TRBJ2-5, is ETGVTQSPTHLIKTRGQQVTLRCSSQSGHNTVSWYQQALGQGPQFIFQYYREEENGRGNFPPRFSGLQFPNYSSELNVNALELDDSALYLCASSAQSGVAETQYFGPGTRLLVL.

Details on this clonotype: Because the CDR3 is missing its conserved closing phenylalanine or tryptophan, this is likely a read error. The chain combines TRBV4-2 with TRBJ2-3, with a tentative D call TRBD2 (5 bases). CDR1 and CDR2 from the germline V gene are LGHNA and YNFKEQ. The length of the CDR3 is 15 residues. Trimming left V 1 base short and J 5 bases short, with 13 bases between. Here the CDR3 reads CASSQVNGKEDTQYL. CDR3 nucleotide sequence: TGTGCCAGCAGCCAAGTGAACGGGAAGGAAGATACGCAGTATCTT.

Concerning this clonotype: A much larger clone lies one base from this, so it may be a read error. V usage is TRBV25-1 and J usage is TRBJ1-1; D is possibly TRBD1 (6 bases). The germline V gene has CDR1 MGHDK and CDR2 SYGVNS. CDR3 length: 13 amino acids. CDR3 amino acids: CASCDGGGTEAFF. The DNA of the CDR3 is TGTGCCAGCTGTGATGGGGGCGGCACTGAAGCTTTCTTT.

This clonotype appeared many times. The rearrangement links TRBV4-2 to TRBJ2-1, with 16 bases that match TRBD2. CDR3 length equals 16 residues. Germline assignment: CDR1 LGHNA and CDR2 YNFKEQ. The V gene end was trimmed by 5 bases and the J gene end by 2 bases; junction bases not matched to a gene: 0. The CDR3 DNA sequence: TGTGCCAGCAGCGGGACTAGCGGGGGGGCCTACAATGAGCAGTTCTTC. It encodes CASSGTSGGAYNEQFF.